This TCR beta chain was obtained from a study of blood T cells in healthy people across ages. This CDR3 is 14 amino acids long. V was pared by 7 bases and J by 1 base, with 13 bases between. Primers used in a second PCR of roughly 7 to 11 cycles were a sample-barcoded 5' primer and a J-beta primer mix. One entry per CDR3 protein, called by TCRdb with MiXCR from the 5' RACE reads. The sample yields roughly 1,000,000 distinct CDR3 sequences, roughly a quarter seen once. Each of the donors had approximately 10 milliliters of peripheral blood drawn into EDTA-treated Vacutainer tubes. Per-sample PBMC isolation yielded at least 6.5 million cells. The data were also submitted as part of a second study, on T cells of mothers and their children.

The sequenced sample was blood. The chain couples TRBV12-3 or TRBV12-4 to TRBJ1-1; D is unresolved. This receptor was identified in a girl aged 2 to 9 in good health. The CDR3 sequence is CASTDRASNTEAFF. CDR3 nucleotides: TGTGCCAGCACCGACCGGGCCTCGAACACTGAAGCTTTCTTT.